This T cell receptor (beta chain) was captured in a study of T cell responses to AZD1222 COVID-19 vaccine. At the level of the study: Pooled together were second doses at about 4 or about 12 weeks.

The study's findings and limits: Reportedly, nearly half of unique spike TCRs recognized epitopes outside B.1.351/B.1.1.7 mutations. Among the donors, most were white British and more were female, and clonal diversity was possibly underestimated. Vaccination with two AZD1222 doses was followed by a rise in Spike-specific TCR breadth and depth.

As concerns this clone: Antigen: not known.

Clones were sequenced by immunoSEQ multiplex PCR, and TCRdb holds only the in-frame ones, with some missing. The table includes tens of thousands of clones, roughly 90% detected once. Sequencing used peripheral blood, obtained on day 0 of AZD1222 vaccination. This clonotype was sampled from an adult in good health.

The CDR3 nucleotides read TGTGCCAGCAGCAAACTACTTGCAGGGGGATTCGATGAGACCCAGTACTTC. Amino acid sequence: CASSKLLAGGFDETQYF. The rearrangement joins TRBV7-2 to TRBJ2-5; 7 bases are a match to TRBD1. V shed 5 bases and J 5 bases; nucleotides not matched to a gene: 17. Germline values: CDR1 SGHTA, CDR2 FQGNSA. The CDR3 sequence is 17 residues long.